This TCR beta chain originates from a study of identical twins. The CDR3 runs to 13 residues. Unmatched junction bases numbered 7, after V lost 5 bases and J lost 9 bases. CDR1 is LGHNT, CDR2 FRNRAP, per germline. In TCRdb, the 5' RACE reads were re-called with MiXCR into one record per CDR3 protein. The sample has 750,000 to 950,000 distinct CDR3 sequences, around 12% seen once. This clonotype was counted between two and nine times. The sample was also linked to a second study, of yellow fever vaccine responses in identical twins.

This TCR was sampled from a young woman in good health. What was sequenced was PBMCs. V is TRBV12-5 and J is TRBJ2-1; 7 nucleotides align to TRBD1. DNA of the CDR3: TGTGCTAGTGGTCTAACAGGGGAGAGTGAGCAGTTCTTC. Translating gives CASGLTGESEQFF.